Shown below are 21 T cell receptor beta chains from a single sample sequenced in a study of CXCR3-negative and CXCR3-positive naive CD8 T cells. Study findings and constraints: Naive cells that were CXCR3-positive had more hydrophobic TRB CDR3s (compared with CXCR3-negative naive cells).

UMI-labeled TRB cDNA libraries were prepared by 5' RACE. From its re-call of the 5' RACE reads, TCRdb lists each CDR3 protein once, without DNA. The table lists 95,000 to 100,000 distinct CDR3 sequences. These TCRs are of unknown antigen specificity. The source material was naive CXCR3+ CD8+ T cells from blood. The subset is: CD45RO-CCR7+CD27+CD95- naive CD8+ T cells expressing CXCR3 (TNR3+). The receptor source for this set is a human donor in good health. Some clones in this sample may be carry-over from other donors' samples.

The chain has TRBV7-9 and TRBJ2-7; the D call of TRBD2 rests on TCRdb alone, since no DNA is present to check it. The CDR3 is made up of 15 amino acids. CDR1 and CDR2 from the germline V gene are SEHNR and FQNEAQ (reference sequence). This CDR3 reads CASSLAMGLAYEQYF.

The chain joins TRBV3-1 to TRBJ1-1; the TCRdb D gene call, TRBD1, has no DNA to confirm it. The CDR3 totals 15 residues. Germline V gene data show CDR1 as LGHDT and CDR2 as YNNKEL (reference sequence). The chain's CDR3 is CASSSQVGVDTEAFF.

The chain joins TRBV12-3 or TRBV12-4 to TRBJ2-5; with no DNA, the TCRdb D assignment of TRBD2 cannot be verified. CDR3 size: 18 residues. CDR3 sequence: CASSPGTSGGDFQETQYF.

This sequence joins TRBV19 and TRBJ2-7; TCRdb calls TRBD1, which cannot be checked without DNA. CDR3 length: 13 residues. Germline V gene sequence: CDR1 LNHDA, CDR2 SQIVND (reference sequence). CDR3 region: CASSPGHNYEQYF.

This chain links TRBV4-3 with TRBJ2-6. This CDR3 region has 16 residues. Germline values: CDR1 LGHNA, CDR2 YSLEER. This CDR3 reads CASSPYQSSGANVLTF.

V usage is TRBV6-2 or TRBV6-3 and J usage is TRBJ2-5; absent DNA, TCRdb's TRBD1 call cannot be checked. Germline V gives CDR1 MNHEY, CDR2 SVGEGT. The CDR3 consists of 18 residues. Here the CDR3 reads CASSPMTTTDMDQETQYF.

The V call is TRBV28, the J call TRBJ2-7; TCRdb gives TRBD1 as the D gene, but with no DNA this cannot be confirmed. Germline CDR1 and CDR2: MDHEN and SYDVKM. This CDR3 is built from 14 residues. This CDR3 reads CASSTPWILYEQYF.

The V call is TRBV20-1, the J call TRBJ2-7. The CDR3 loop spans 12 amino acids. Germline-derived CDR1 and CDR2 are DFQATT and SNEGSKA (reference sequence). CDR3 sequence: CRARDQRYEQYF.

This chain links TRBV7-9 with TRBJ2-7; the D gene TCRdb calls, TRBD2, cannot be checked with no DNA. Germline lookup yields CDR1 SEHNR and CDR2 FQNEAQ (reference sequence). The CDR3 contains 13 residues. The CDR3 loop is CASSGLVPYEQYF.

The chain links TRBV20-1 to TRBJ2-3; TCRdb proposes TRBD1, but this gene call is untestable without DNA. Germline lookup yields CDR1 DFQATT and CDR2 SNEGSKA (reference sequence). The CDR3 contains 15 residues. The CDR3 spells CSAEPDRGPTDTQYF.

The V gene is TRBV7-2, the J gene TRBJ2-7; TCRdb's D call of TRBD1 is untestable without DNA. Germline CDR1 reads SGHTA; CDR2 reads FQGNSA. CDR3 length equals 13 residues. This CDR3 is CASSFPPPYEQYF.

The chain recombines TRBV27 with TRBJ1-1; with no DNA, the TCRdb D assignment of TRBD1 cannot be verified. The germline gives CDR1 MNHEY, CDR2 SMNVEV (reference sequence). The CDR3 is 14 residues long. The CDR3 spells CASSFGRGNTEAFF.

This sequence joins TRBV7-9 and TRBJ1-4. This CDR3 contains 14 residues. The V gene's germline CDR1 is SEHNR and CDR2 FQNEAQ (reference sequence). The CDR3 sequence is CASSLDPTGEKLFF.

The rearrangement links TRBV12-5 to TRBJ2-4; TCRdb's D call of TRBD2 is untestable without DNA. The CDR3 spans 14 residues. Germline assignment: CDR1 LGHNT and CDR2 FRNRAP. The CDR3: CASARGGSENIQYF.

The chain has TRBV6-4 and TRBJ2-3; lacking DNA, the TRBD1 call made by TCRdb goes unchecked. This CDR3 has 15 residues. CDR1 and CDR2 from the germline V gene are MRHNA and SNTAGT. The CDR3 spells CASSDDSGATDTQYF.

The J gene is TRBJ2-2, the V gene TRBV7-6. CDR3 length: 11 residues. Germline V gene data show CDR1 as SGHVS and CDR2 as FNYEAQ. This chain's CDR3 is CASSFTGELFF.

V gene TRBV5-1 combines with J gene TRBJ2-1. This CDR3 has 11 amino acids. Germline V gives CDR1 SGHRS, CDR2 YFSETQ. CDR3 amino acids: CASTLDDEQFF.

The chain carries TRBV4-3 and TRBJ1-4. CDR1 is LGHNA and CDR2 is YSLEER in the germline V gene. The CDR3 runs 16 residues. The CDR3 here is CASSQDILRTNEKLFF.

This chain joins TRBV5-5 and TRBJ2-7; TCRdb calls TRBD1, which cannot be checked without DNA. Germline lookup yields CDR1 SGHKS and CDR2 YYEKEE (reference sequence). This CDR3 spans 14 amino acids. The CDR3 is CASSLWDGSYEQYF.

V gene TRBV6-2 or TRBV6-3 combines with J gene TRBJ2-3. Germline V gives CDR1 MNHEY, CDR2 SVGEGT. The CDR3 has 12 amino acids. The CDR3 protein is CASSFLADTQYF.

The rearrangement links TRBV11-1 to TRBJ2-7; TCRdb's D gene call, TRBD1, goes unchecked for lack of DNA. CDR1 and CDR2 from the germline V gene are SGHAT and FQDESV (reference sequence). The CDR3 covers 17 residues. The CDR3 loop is CASSPSIGDGYSYEQYF.